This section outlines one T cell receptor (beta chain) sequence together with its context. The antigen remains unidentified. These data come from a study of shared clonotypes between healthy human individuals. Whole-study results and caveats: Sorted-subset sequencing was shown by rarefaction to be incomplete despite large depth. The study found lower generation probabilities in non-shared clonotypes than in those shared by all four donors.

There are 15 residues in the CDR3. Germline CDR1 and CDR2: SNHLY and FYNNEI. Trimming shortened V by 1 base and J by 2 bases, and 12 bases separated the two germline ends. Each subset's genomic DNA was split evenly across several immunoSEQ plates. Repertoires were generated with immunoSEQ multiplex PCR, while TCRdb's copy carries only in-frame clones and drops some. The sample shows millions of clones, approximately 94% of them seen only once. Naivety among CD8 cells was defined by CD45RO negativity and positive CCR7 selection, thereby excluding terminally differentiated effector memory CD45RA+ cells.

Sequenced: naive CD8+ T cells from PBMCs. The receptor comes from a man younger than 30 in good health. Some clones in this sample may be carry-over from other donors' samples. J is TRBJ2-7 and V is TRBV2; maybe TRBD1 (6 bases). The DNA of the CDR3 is TGTGCCAGCAGTGAAGGGTCAGGGGCGACCTACGAGCAGTACTTC. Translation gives CASSEGSGATYEQYF.